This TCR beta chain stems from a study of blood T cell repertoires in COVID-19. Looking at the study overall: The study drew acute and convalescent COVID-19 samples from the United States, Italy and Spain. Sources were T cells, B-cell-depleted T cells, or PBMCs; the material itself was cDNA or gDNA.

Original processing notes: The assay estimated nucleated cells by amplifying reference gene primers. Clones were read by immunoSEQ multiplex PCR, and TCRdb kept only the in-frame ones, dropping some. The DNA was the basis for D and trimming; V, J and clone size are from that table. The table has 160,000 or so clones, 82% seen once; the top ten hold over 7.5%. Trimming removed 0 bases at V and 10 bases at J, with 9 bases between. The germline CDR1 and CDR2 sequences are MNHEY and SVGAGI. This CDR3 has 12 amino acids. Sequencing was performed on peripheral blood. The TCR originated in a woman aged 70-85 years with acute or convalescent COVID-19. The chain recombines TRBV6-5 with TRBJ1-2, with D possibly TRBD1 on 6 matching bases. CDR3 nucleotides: TGTGCCAGCAGTTACTCAGGGGGTGACTACACCTTC. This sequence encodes CASSYSGGDYTF.